This TCR beta chain was recorded in a study of beta chain features in type 1 diabetes. For the study at large: Taken together, all samples contributed roughly 100 million examined sorted cells.

Trimming left V 6 bases short and J 6 bases short, with 14 bases between. In germline, CDR1 is MDHEN, CDR2 SYDVKM. CDR3 length equals 14 residues. Sequenced material consisted of expressed TCRB transcripts (all of the isolated RNA was reverse transcribed). Profiling relied on immunoSEQ multiplex PCR, and the TCRdb table lists in-frame clones only, not all of them. The table includes about 360,000 clones, roughly 12% detected once. The material sequenced was naive CD4+ T cells from blood. The chain employs TRBV28 and TRBJ1-4; maybe TRBD1 (6 bases). The source is a young man in good health. CDR3 region: CASRVGTFYEKLFF. The CDR3 DNA reads TGTGCCAGCAGAGTCGGGACATTCTATGAAAAACTGTTTTTT.